This is a list of T cell receptor beta chains from one sample in a study of cytomegalovirus exposure and HLA in healthy donors. Using immunoSEQ multiplex PCR, the repertoire was profiled, and TCRdb retains in-frame clones only, with some absent. The profile shows 90,000 to 110,000 clones, over 65% of them singletons. Sequences were obtained from PBMCs. The receptors were gathered from a man aged 40-55 years in good health and CMV-seropositive. Both conserved end residues are part of each CDR3. The D gene is left open where the match is weak. The listing skips clone size in some rows; elsewhere it reads once, few, many or a size class.

V	D	size	J	CDR3	DNA
TRBV5-5	NA	NA	TRBJ2-2	CASSTRGTGELFF	TGTGCCAGCAGCACGAGGGGGACCGGGGAGCTGTTTTTT
TRBV11-2	TRBD1	NA	TRBJ1-1	CASSFNRGLSVTEAFF	TGTGCCAGCAGCTTTAACAGGGGATTATCAGTCACTGAAGCTTTCTTT
TRBV4-1	NA	NA	TRBJ2-3	CASSQPGADTQYF	TGCGCCAGCAGCCAACCCGGGGCAGATACGCAGTATTTT
TRBV5-1	TRBD2	NA	TRBJ2-1	CASSLEGLANNEQFF	TGCGCCAGCAGCTTGGAGGGACTAGCTAACAATGAGCAGTTCTTC
TRBV7-2	NA	few	TRBJ1-1	CASSQSEQANMNTEAFF	TGTGCCAGCAGCCAAAGTGAGCAGGCAAATATGAACACTGAAGCTTTCTTT
TRBV27	NA	NA	TRBJ2-5	CASSPGLKRTQETQYF	TGTGCCAGCAGTCCTGGCCTGAAGCGGACTCAAGAGACCCAGTACTTC
TRBV7-6	TRBD2	few	TRBJ2-5	CASSFRLAGPFETQYF	TGTGCCAGCAGCTTCCGACTAGCGGGACCTTTTGAGACCCAGTACTTC
TRBV4-2	NA	NA	TRBJ2-3	CASSQVAVPTDTQYF	TGTGCCAGCAGCCAAGTTGCGGTTCCCACAGATACGCAGTATTTT
TRBV29-1	NA	NA	TRBJ1-4	CSGGGLGTNEKLFF	TGCAGCGGGGGGGGGCTAGGAACTAATGAAAAACTGTTTTTT
TRBV19	NA	NA	TRBJ2-3	CASRDRATDTQYF	TGTGCCAGTAGGGACAGAGCCACAGATACGCAGTATTTT
TRBV7-9	NA	NA	TRBJ1-1	CASSLEGLNTEAFF	TGTGCCAGCAGCTTGGAGGGGCTTAACACTGAAGCTTTCTTT
TRBV9	NA	NA	TRBJ2-3	CASSRDSPGDTQYF	TGTGCCAGCAGCCGGGACTCCCCGGGAGATACGCAGTATTTT
TRBV5-4	TRBD1	few	TRBJ2-5	CASSSTVGGTQETQYF	TGTGCCAGCAGCTCAACGGTAGGGGGCACCCAAGAGACCCAGTACTTC
TRBV11-2	NA	NA	TRBJ2-3	CASSLRGWDTDTQYF	TGTGCCAGCAGCTTAAGGGGCTGGGACACAGATACGCAGTATTTT
TRBV29-1	NA	NA	TRBJ1-5	CSVATGASNQPQHF	TGCAGCGTTGCCACAGGAGCTTCTAATCAGCCCCAGCATTTT
TRBV9	NA	NA	TRBJ1-3	CASTLTPGNTIYF	TGTGCCAGCACCCTAACGCCTGGAAACACCATATATTTT
TRBV7-6	TRBD2	NA	TRBJ2-1	CASSFWTSGGAQKGEQFF	TGTGCCAGCAGCTTCTGGACTAGCGGGGGGGCCCAAAAGGGTGAGCAGTTCTTC
TRBV4-3	TRBD1	NA	TRBJ1-1	CASRLQGGNTEAFF	TGCGCCAGCAGACTACAGGGGGGGAACACTGAAGCTTTCTTT
TRBV12-5	TRBD2	NA	TRBJ2-3	CASGFATIAGAGTDTQYF	TGTGCTAGTGGTTTCGCCACGATAGCGGGAGCGGGCACAGATACGCAGTATTTT
TRBV18	NA	NA	TRBJ2-2	CASSPVTATGELFF	TGTGCCAGCTCACCGGTCACAGCCACCGGGGAGCTGTTTTTT
TRBV22-1	NA	NA	TRBJ2-1	CPGSAIGLALYNEQFF	TGTCCTGGGAGCGCAATCGGACTAGCCCTCTACAATGAGCAGTTCTTC
TRBV5-1	TRBD1	NA	TRBJ1-2	CASSLGDRGHHYGYTF	TGCGCCAGCAGCCTGGGGGACAGGGGGCACCACTATGGCTACACCTTC
TRBV6-5	NA	NA	TRBJ1-2	CASSYSTPTGSMGYTF	TGTGCCAGCAGTTACTCGACCCCGACTGGAAGTATGGGCTACACCTTC
TRBV5-1	NA	once	TRBJ1-5	CASSLAGMGNQPQHF	TGCGCCAGCAGCTTGGCGGGGATGGGCAATCAGCCCCAGCATTTT
TRBV28	NA	NA	TRBJ2-7	CAAAGEVYEQYF	TGTGCCGCGGCCGGGGAAGTCTACGAGCAGTACTTC
TRBV18	TRBD1	NA	TRBJ1-5	CASSPGTGTQPQHF	TGTGCCAGCTCACCAGGGACAGGGACTCAGCCCCAGCATTTT
TRBV6-5	TRBD1	NA	TRBJ2-7	CAKQGQGVYEQYF	TGTGCCAAGCAGGGACAGGGAGTCTACGAGCAGTACTTC
TRBV9	TRBD1	few	TRBJ1-2	CASSAGGQSYGGYTF	TGTGCCAGCAGCGCCGGGGGACAGTCCTATGGCGGCTACACCTTC
TRBV4-3	NA	NA	TRBJ1-5	CASSKRGNQPQHF	TGCGCCAGCAGCAAACGGGGAAATCAGCCCCAGCATTTT